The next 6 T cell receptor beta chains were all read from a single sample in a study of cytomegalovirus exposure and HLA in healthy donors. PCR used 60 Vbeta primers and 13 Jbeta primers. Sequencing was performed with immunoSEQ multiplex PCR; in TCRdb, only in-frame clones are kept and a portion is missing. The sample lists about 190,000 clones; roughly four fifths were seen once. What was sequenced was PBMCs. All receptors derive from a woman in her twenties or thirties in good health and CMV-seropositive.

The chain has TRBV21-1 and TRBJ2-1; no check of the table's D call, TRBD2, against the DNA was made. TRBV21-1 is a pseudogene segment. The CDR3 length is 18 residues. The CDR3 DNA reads TGTGCCAGCAGCAAGGCACCCTCGGCGCGGCTGTCCTACAATGAGCAGTTCTTC. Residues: CASSKAPSARLSYNEQFF.

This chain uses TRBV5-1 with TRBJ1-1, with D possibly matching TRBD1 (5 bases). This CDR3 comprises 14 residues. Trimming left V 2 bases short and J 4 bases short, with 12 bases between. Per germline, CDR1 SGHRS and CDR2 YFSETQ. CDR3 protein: CASSFAGPSTEAFF. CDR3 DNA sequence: TGCGCCAGCAGCTTTGCAGGGCCGTCCACTGAAGCTTTCTTT.

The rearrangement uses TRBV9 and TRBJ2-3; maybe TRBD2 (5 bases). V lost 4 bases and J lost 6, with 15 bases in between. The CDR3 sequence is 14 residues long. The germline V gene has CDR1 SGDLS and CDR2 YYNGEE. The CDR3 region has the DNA TGTGCCAGCAGCCCAGGTCGGGATAGGGATACGCAGTATTTT. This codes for CASSPGRDRDTQYF.

The CDR3: CASSGMPGENTEAFF. Here the CDR3 DNA reads TGCGCCAGCAGCGGGATGCCCGGGGAAAACACTGAAGCTTTCTTT. The chain is built from TRBV5-1 and TRBJ1-1, with D uncertain. The length of the CDR3 is 15 residues. CDR1 is SGHRS, CDR2 YFSETQ, per germline. Trimming pared 4 bases from V and 2 bases from J, leaving 15 bases between.

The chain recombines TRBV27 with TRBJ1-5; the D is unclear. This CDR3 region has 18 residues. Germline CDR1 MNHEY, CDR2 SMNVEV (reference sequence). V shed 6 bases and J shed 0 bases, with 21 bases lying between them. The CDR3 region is CASSPVLHRDYSNQPQHF. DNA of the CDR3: TGTGCCAGCAGCCCTGTATTACACCGTGATTATAGCAATCAGCCCCAGCATTTT.

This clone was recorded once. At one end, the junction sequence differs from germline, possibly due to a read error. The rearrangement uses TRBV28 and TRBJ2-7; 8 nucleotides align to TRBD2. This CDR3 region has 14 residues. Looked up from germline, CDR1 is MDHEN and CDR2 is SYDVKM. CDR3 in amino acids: CASSQIAGSLGEDF. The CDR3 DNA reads TGTGCCAGCAGTCAGATAGCGGGAAGTCTCGGTGAGGACTTC.